Shown below are 22 T cell receptor beta chains from a single sample sequenced in a study of regulatory T cells in long-lasting Graves disease. Sample time point: newly diagnosed GD, antithyroid drugs for less than 3 months. Scientists built the TCR library using RNA that was extracted from PBMCs. CDR3-region Arm-PCR and iRepertoire HTBI primers produced the TCR beta libraries. TCRdb analysed the multiplex PCR reads with MiXCR anew, one entry per CDR3 protein. Of over 400,000 distinct CDR3 sequences in the sample, approximately 14% were seen once. This same sample was also taken into another study, of T cells in Graves' hyperthyroidism and ophthalmopathy.

The specimen comprised peripheral blood mononuclear cells (PBMCs), sampled at new diagnosis, from a patient treated with antithyroid drugs. These TCRs come from a woman in her 50s with Graves disease.

This clonotype was seen just once. This may be a read error: a much more frequent sequence differs by one nucleotide. The chain recombines TRBV6-2 or TRBV6-3 with TRBJ2-3; possible D gene TRBD2, 6 bases. Germline V gene sequence: CDR1 MNHEY, CDR2 SVGEGT. This CDR3 contains 16 residues. This CDR3 reads CASSEVGSGHTDMQYF. In nucleotides, the CDR3 is TGTGCCAGCAGTGAAGTGGGTAGCGGTCACACAGATATGCAGTATTTT.

At least ten counts were recorded for this clonotype. This rearrangement joins TRBV28 to TRBJ1-1; D might be TRBD1 (5 bases). This CDR3 is built from 13 residues. Germline lookup yields CDR1 MDHEN and CDR2 SYDVKM. V gave up 7 bases and J gave up 1 base, with 10 bases separating them. As DNA, the CDR3 is TGTGCCAGCAACACGGACACGAACACTGAAGCTTTCTTT. This sequence encodes CASNTDTNTEAFF. Filled out from reference TRBV28 and TRBJ1-1, the complete variable domain reads DVKVTQSSRYLVKRTGEKVFLECVQDMDHENMFWYRQDPGLGLRLIYFSYDVKMKEKGDIPEGYSVSREKKERFSLILESASTNQTSMYLCASNTDTNTEAFFGQGTRLTVV.

In the case of this clonotype: A much larger clone differs from this one at a single base, so this may be a read error. This chain joins TRBV5-1 and TRBJ2-1, with D hard to call. Germline assignment: CDR1 SGHRS and CDR2 YFSETQ. This CDR3 has 13 residues. Deletions cut 0 bases from V and 4 bases from J, with 5 bases between. The CDR3, as DNA: TGCGCCAGCAGCTTGGACGATTACAATGAGCAGTTCTTC. Encoded protein: CASSLDDYNEQFF.

This clonotype was recorded a few times. The chain joins TRBV19 to TRBJ2-7; 7 nucleotides agree with TRBD1. The CDR3 extends over 14 amino acids. Trimming cost V 9 bases and J 2 bases; bases outside gene matches: 10. Germline CDR1 reads LNHDA; CDR2 reads SQIVND (reference sequence). CDR3 residues: CASSPGTAAYEQYF. CDR3 sequence (DNA): TGTGCCAGCAGTCCCGGGACAGCAGCCTACGAGCAGTACTTC.

The chain recombines TRBV9 with TRBJ2-3; D perhaps matches TRBD2 (6 bases). Trimming took 0 bases from V and 1 from J, leaving 15 bases between them. The CDR3 extends over 17 amino acids. Germline-derived CDR1 and CDR2 are SGDLS and YYNGEE. In nucleotides, the CDR3 is TGTGCCAGCAGCGTAGCTGAATGGGGGGTCGGCACAGATACGCAGTATTTT. It yields the protein CASSVAEWGVGTDTQYF. Based on the CDR3 plus reference TRBV9 and TRBJ2-3, the full variable domain is DSGVTQTPKHLITATGQRVTLRCSPRSGDLSVYWYQQSLDQGLQFLIQYYNGEERAKGNILERFSAQQFPDLHSELNLSSLELGDSALYFCASSVAEWGVGTDTQYFGPGTRLTVL.

This clonotype was counted only a few times. The chain joins TRBV14 to TRBJ2-1; 8 nucleotides agree with TRBD2. Per germline, CDR1 SGHDN and CDR2 FVKESK. J lost 5 bases, V lost 5 bases, and 14 bases had no gene match. The CDR3 is 17 residues long. The CDR3 DNA reads TGTGCCAGCAGCGACTACATTACTAGCGGAGGCCACAATGAGCAGTTCTTC. It yields the protein CASSDYITSGGHNEQFF.

A remark on this clonotype: This may arise from a read error, as a much more abundant clone is one base away. J is TRBJ2-7 and V is TRBV3-1; possible D gene TRBD1, 6 bases. The CDR3 consists of 17 residues. Looked up from germline, CDR1 is LGHDT and CDR2 is YNNKEL (reference sequence). CDR3 sequence reads: CASSQDLVGATAYEHYF. DNA of the CDR3: TGTGCCAGCAGCCAAGATCTTGTGGGGGCTACGGCCTACGAGCATTACTTC.

The chain employs TRBV5-6 and TRBJ1-5; D may be TRBD1 (5 bases). The CDR3 sequence is 13 residues long. The germline gives CDR1 SGHDT, CDR2 YYEEEE. V lost 4 bases and J lost 4, with 9 bases in between. CDR3 nucleotides: TGTGCCAGCAGCCCGGGACGGAATCAGCCCCAGCATTTT. Translating it yields CASSPGRNQPQHF.

The chain is built from TRBV5-5 and TRBJ2-2, with TRBD2 matching 8 bases. CDR3 length: 18 residues. V lost 4 bases and J lost 1; bases outside the gene matches: 12. Per the germline V gene, CDR1 is SGHKS and CDR2 is YYEKEE (reference sequence). The CDR3 bases are TGTGCCAGCAGCCAAGATCTTGGTAGCGGGGTGAACACCGGGGAGCTGTTTTTT. Protein sequence: CASSQDLGSGVNTGELFF.

This clonotype was observed at least ten times. This sequence joins TRBV27 and TRBJ2-5; TRBD2 is a possible D gene (6 bases). Germline assignment: CDR1 MNHEY and CDR2 SMNVEV (reference sequence). V gave up 5 bases and J gave up 4 bases, with 14 bases separating them. This CDR3 is built from 14 residues. The CDR3 bases are TGTGCCAGCAGTCCCCGGAGGGGTGGAGAGACCCAGTACTTC. Encoded protein: CASSPRRGGETQYF.

This chain uses TRBV9 with TRBJ1-1, with a tentative D call TRBD1 (5 bases). Germline values: CDR1 SGDLS, CDR2 YYNGEE. The CDR3 runs to 15 residues. Between the trimmed V and J ends, which lost 2 bases and 5 bases, there was a span of 16 bases. CDR3 sequence: CASSVGTAPGTEAFF. The CDR3 DNA is TGTGCCAGCAGCGTGGGGACGGCCCCGGGGACTGAAGCTTTCTTT. Filled out from reference TRBV9 and TRBJ1-1, the complete variable domain reads DSGVTQTPKHLITATGQRVTLRCSPRSGDLSVYWYQQSLDQGLQFLIQYYNGEERAKGNILERFSAQQFPDLHSELNLSSLELGDSALYFCASSVGTAPGTEAFFGQGTRLTVV.

The J gene is TRBJ2-1, the V gene TRBV19; 7 bases are shared with TRBD2. The CDR3 is made up of 17 amino acids. The ends lost 1 base at V and 4 bases at J; junction bases unmatched: 10. CDR1 is LNHDA, CDR2 SQIVND, per germline (reference sequence). In DNA form, the CDR3 reads TGTGCCAGTAGTATAGGGGGCAGCGGGATAGCATACAATGAGCAGTTCTTC. It is translated as CASSIGGSGIAYNEQFF.

Regarding this clonotype: This could be a read error, since a much larger clone is one nucleotide away. CDR3 protein: CASSWQGRGGFDEQYF. CDR3 nucleotide sequence: TGTGCCAGCAGTTGGCAAGGTCGCGGGGGCTTCGACGAGCAGTACTTC. V usage is TRBV6-5 and J usage is TRBJ2-7; D perhaps matches TRBD2 (7 bases). V gave up 4 bases and J gave up 5 bases, with 21 bases separating them. Germline CDR1 and CDR2: MNHEY and SVGAGI. The CDR3 loop spans 16 amino acids.

In its sample, this clonotype was seen many times. The chain recombines TRBV6-1 with TRBJ1-5; no definite D call. The germline V and J ends were trimmed by 4 bases and 2 bases, with 18 bases remaining between them. The CDR3 is 17 residues long. Germline V lookup: CDR1 MNHNS, CDR2 SASEGT. CDR3 coding DNA: TGTGCCAGCAGTGGAAACCTGGGGTCGTGGGGCAATCAGCCCCAGCATTTT. Its translation: CASSGNLGSWGNQPQHF.

This clonotype was observed once. With a much larger clone just one base away, this may be a read error. CDR3 bases: TGTGCCAGCACCGGACAGGGGAAAGGCCCGGGGACCCAGTACTTC. It is translated as CASTGQGKGPGTQYF. V and J are TRBV27 and TRBJ2-5; 9 nucleotides match TRBD1. The CDR3 consists of 15 residues. J gave up 7 bases and V 7 bases, and 13 bases lay outside the gene matches. CDR1 and CDR2 from the germline V gene are MNHEY and SMNVEV (reference sequence).

This clonotype was seen ten or more times. The chain recombines TRBV7-8 with TRBJ2-1; D gene ambiguous. The CDR3 totals 13 residues. CDR1 is SGHVS and CDR2 is FQNEAQ in the germline V gene. V was shortened by 9 bases and J by 0 bases, with 9 bases between the two germline ends. The CDR3 loop is CASNSYSYNEQFF. CDR3 nucleotide sequence: TGTGCCAGTAACAGCTACTCCTACAATGAGCAGTTCTTC.

This clonotype was seen only a few times. The chain employs TRBV11-2 and TRBJ2-7; tentatively, D is TRBD1 or TRBD2 (5 bases each). The V and J ends lost 5 bases and 3 bases respectively, with 11 bases between them. This CDR3 has 13 residues. Germline CDR1 is SGHAT and CDR2 is FQNNGV. CDR3 amino acids: CASSTGTLYEQYF. CDR3 coding DNA: TGTGCCAGCAGCACCGGGACCCTCTACGAGCAGTACTTC.

This clonotype was counted only a few times. The chain has TRBV7-9 and TRBJ2-3; no clear D gene. With 1 base removed from V and 5 bases from J, the gap between germline ends came to 10 bases. Looked up from germline, CDR1 is SEHNR and CDR2 is FQNEAQ (reference sequence). This CDR3 comprises 14 residues. The chain's CDR3 is CASSLVSDRDTQYF. CDR3 in DNA: TGTGCCAGCAGCTTAGTGTCAGACCGAGATACGCAGTATTTT.

The chain links TRBV5-1 to TRBJ2-3; the D gene is possibly TRBD1 (5 bases). Germline CDR1 SGHRS, CDR2 YFSETQ. CDR3 length: 14 amino acids. Trimming took 0 bases from V and 6 from J, leaving 11 bases between them. CDR3 DNA sequence: TGCGCCAGCAGCTTGGACTTAGGGGTGGATACGCAGTATTTT. Translated, it gives CASSLDLGVDTQYF.

There are many counts of this clonotype. The chain combines TRBV7-9 with TRBJ2-3; D is possibly TRBD1 (6 bases). Trimming cost V 2 bases and J 5 bases, with 11 bases left between them. The length of the CDR3 is 14 residues. Germline V gene data show CDR1 as SEHNR and CDR2 as FQNEAQ (reference sequence). The CDR3 loop is CASSLKEGGDTQYF. As DNA, the CDR3 is TGTGCCAGCAGCTTAAAGGAAGGGGGAGATACGCAGTATTTT.

This clonotype came up many times. This chain connects TRBV12-3 or TRBV12-4 to TRBJ1-2, with 7 bases fitting TRBD1. V lost 7 bases and J lost 5; bases outside the gene matches: 13. The length of the CDR3 is 15 residues. The CDR3 loop reads CASKAGDREFYGYTF. CDR3 sequence (DNA): TGTGCCAGCAAAGCAGGGGACAGAGAATTTTATGGCTACACCTTC.

At least ten counts were recorded for this clonotype. V is TRBV6-5 and J is TRBJ2-7; unclear D gene. This CDR3 region has 12 residues. The germline CDR1 and CDR2 sequences are MNHEY and SVGAGI. V lost 2 bases and J lost 3, with 5 bases in between. In DNA form, the CDR3 reads TGTGCCAGCAGTTACGGTCACTACGAGCAGTACTTC. Residues: CASSYGHYEQYF.